These 23 T cell receptor beta chains originate from one sample sequenced in a study of cytomegalovirus exposure and HLA in healthy donors. PCR employed 60 Vbeta and 13 Jbeta primers. Measured with immunoSEQ multiplex PCR; TCRdb has only the in-frame clones, and not every one. The table lists about 160,000 clones, roughly 79% of them singletons. The material sequenced was PBMCs. These receptors were collected from a woman aged 50 to 65 in good health and CMV-seronegative.

The V call is TRBV7-2, the J call TRBJ2-7, with 7 bases lining up with TRBD1. This CDR3 contains 14 residues. In germline, CDR1 is SGHTA, CDR2 FQGNSA. The ends lost 5 bases at V and 7 bases at J; junction bases unmatched: 11. The CDR3 spells CASSVRQGSGEQYF. CDR3 nucleotides: TGTGCCAGCAGCGTTCGACAGGGATCGGGAGAGCAGTACTTC.

In this sample, this clone turned up once. The chain has TRBV2 and TRBJ2-7, with 9 positions matching TRBD2. The CDR3 is made up of 17 amino acids. The germline CDR1 and CDR2 sequences are SNHLY and FYNNEI. V gave up 2 bases and J gave up 6 bases; unmatched junction bases: 14. The DNA of the CDR3 is TGTGCCAGCAGTGAACGGCTAGCGGGGCCTGCCGTGCTCGAGCAGTACTTC. As protein: CASSERLAGPAVLEQYF.

The chain is built from TRBV27 and TRBJ2-6; no clear D gene. The CDR3 is 14 amino acids. V lost 5 bases, J lost 0 bases, and 5 bases lay in between. CDR1 MNHEY and CDR2 SMNVEV come from the germline V gene (reference sequence). CDR3 sequence: CASSPYSGANVLTF. The CDR3 DNA follows: TGTGCCAGCAGTCCCTACTCTGGGGCCAACGTCCTGACTTTC. Together with reference TRBV27 and TRBJ2-6, the CDR3 gives the full variable domain: EAQVTQNPRYLITVTGKKLTVTCSQNMNHEYMSWYRQDPGLGLRQIYYSMNVEVTDKGDVPEGYKVSRKEKRNFPLILESPSPNQTSLYFCASSPYSGANVLTFGAGSRLTVL.

As concerns this clone: Other DNA variants within this sample encode the same CDR3. The rearrangement uses TRBV5-1 and TRBJ1-2; 7 positions match TRBD1. Germline V gene sequence: CDR1 SGHRS, CDR2 YFSETQ. V was clipped by 4 bases and J by 0 bases; unmatched bases: 3. CDR3 size: 14 residues. The CDR3 reads CASSRDSANYGYTF. The DNA of the CDR3 is TGCGCCAGCAGCAGGGACAGCGCTAACTATGGCTACACCTTC.

The genes are TRBV9 and TRBJ2-2; TRBD1 is a possible D gene (6 bases). Germline V lookup: CDR1 SGDLS, CDR2 YYNGEE. The CDR3 loop spans 14 amino acids. Trimming removed 4 bases from V and 2 bases from J, with 9 bases in between. CDR3: CASSPGHNTGELFF. The CDR3 DNA reads TGTGCCAGCAGCCCGGGACATAACACCGGGGAGCTGTTTTTT.

This clone showed up just a few times. The chain is built from TRBV30 and TRBJ1-4; tentative D call: TRBD1 (6 bases). The CDR3 is 14 amino acids. The germline V and J ends were trimmed by 0 bases and 5 bases, with 10 bases remaining between them. Germline CDR1 reads GTSNPN; CDR2 reads SVGIG (reference sequence). CDR3 nucleotide sequence: TGTGCCTGGAGTGTAGGGGGGGAGAATGAAAAACTGTTTTTT. The encoded protein is CAWSVGGENEKLFF.

This chain joins TRBV5-4 and TRBJ2-1; 9 bases agree with TRBD2. The CDR3 is made up of 16 amino acids. Per the germline V gene, CDR1 is SGHNT and CDR2 is YYREEE (reference sequence). V lost 2 bases, J lost 8 bases, and 11 bases stayed unmatched. CDR3 nucleotides: TGTGCCAGCAGCTTCAGGGCGGGAGGGCCGTTGGATGAGCAGTTCTTC. This sequence encodes CASSFRAGGPLDEQFF. Supplemented by reference TRBV5-4 and TRBJ2-1, the full variable domain reads ETGVTQSPTHLIKTRGQQVTLRCSSQSGHNTVSWYQQALGQGPQFIFQYYREEENGRGNFPPRFSGLQFPNYSSELNVNALELDDSALYLCASSFRAGGPLDEQFFGPGTRLTVL.

This chain joins TRBV15 and TRBJ2-2, with 9 bases that match TRBD1. After removal of 9 bases from V and 6 bases from J, the junction contained 14 bases not matched to a gene. This CDR3 spans 16 amino acids. Germline lookup yields CDR1 LNHNV and CDR2 YYDKDF (reference sequence). The CDR3 region has the DNA TGTGCCACAGGGGGGGGGACAGGGTCTGTGGCCGGGGAGCTGTTTTTT. This encodes CATGGGTGSVAGELFF.

The chain links TRBV2 to TRBJ2-5, with D possibly matching TRBD1 (5 bases). Trimming took off 1 base at V and 1 base at J, with 10 bases between the two ends. CDR1 is SNHLY, CDR2 FYNNEI, per germline. The CDR3 contains 15 residues. CDR3 DNA sequence: TGTGCCAGCAGTGAAGGTTTGGGGCCCCAAGAGACCCAGTACTTC. It specifies CASSEGLGPQETQYF. The full variable domain, rest sourced from reference TRBV2 and TRBJ2-5, is EPEVTQTPSHQVTQMGQEVILRCVPISNHLYFYWYRQILGQKVEFLVSFYNNEISEKSEIFDDQFSVERPDGSNFTLKIRSTKLEDSAMYFCASSEGLGPQETQYFGPGTRLLVL.

The rearrangement uses TRBV7-3 and TRBJ1-1; D is unclear. This CDR3 region has 13 residues. V was trimmed by 0 bases and J by 5 bases, leaving 7 bases between them. Germline CDR1 SGHTA, CDR2 FQGTGA. The CDR3 protein is CASSLTRVTEAFF. CDR3 nucleotide sequence: TGTGCCAGCAGCTTAACGCGGGTAACTGAAGCTTTCTTT.

This CDR3 is CSASSRGTEAFF. Here the CDR3 DNA reads TGCAGCGCCAGCTCGAGGGGGACTGAAGCTTTCTTT. This rearrangement joins TRBV29-1 to TRBJ1-1; weak D call: TRBD1 (6 bases). V shed 7 bases and J shed 5 bases, with 14 bases lying between them. CDR1 SQVTM and CDR2 ANQGSEA come from the germline V gene. This CDR3 is 12 amino acids long. Drawing the rest from reference TRBV29-1 and TRBJ1-1, the complete variable domain is SAVISQKPSRDICQRGTSLTIQCQVDSQVTMMFWYRQQPGQSLTLIATANQGSEATYESGFVIDKFPISRPNLTFSTLTVSNMSPEDSSIYLCSASSRGTEAFFGQGTRLTVV.

The V and J genes are TRBV7-8 and TRBJ2-5; D call uncertain. The DNA matches TRBJ2-7 better at its end, which makes the J call doubtful. This CDR3 contains 14 residues. Germline V gives CDR1 SGHVS, CDR2 FQNEAQ. The CDR3 spells CASSLELSSYEQYF. The DNA for the CDR3 is TGTGCCAGCAGCTTAGAGCTGAGCTCCTACGAGCAGTACTTC.

The J gene is TRBJ1-4, the V gene TRBV14, with a weak D call TRBD1 (5 bases). Trimming removed 2 bases at V and 2 bases at J, with 9 bases between. Germline CDR1 reads SGHDN; CDR2 reads FVKESK. This CDR3 comprises 15 residues. The CDR3 DNA sequence: TGTGCCAGCAGCCAAAACCGACAGACTAATGAAAAACTGTTTTTT. This encodes CASSQNRQTNEKLFF.

This sequence joins TRBV18 and TRBJ2-7; 8 positions match TRBD1. There are 15 residues in the CDR3. Germline V gene lookup returns CDR1 KGHSH and CDR2 LQKENI. V was pared by 3 bases and J by 7 bases, with 11 bases of the junction left unmatched. This CDR3 is CASSPTGTGLLEQYF. In DNA form, the CDR3 reads TGTGCCAGCTCACCGACCGGGACAGGTCTTTTGGAGCAGTACTTC.

The J gene is TRBJ1-1, the V gene TRBV6-5; 8 bases match TRBD1. The CDR3 covers 15 residues. Losses at the gene ends were 6 bases for V and 3 bases for J; bases not matched to a gene: 9. CDR1 is MNHEY, CDR2 SVGAGI, per germline. In nucleotides, the CDR3 is TGTGCCAGCAGACCGACAGGGGAGGCCCACACTGAAGCTTTCTTT. Its translation is CASRPTGEAHTEAFF.

V is TRBV5-5 and J is TRBJ1-2; D is possibly TRBD1 (6 bases). This CDR3 is built from 15 residues. Germline V gene data show CDR1 as SGHKS and CDR2 as YYEKEE (reference sequence). Trimming stripped 5 bases from V and 1 base from J, with 15 bases between. This chain's CDR3 is CASRRDARGNYGYTF. The CDR3 DNA reads as TGTGCCAGCAGGAGGGACGCCAGGGGTAACTATGGCTACACCTTC.

This rearrangement joins TRBV18 to TRBJ2-7, with 10 bases that match TRBD2. CDR1 and CDR2 from the germline V gene are KGHSH and LQKENI. CDR3 size: 17 residues. The trim removed 4 bases at V and 0 bases at J, leaving 9 bases unmatched. The CDR3 protein is CASSLLSGRESSYEQYF. The DNA of the CDR3 is TGTGCCAGCTCACTCCTCAGCGGGAGGGAAAGCTCCTACGAGCAGTACTTC.

DNA for the CDR3: TGTGCCAGCAGTTTTCGGAGAGATGCGGGCGAGCAGTACTTC. As protein: CASSFRRDAGEQYF. The V and J genes are TRBV27 and TRBJ2-7, with D perhaps TRBD2 (5 bases). The V end was cut by 3 bases, the J end by 6 bases, with 15 bases between. Germline V gives CDR1 MNHEY, CDR2 SMNVEV (reference sequence). This CDR3 has 14 residues.

The rearrangement uses TRBV12-5 and TRBJ2-6, with D tentatively TRBD1 (5 bases). Looked up from germline, CDR1 is LGHNT and CDR2 is FRNRAP. Trimming stripped 0 bases from V and 0 bases from J, with 21 bases between. There are 21 residues in the CDR3. The CDR3 sequence is CASGLVLIPRQSSSGANVLTF. The CDR3 DNA is TGTGCTAGTGGTTTGGTACTTATTCCGAGACAGTCCTCCTCTGGGGCCAACGTCCTGACTTTC.

V is TRBV4-3 and J is TRBJ2-3; 11 bases line up with TRBD2. The CDR3 is 17 amino acids. V was clipped by 3 bases and J by 2 bases; unmatched bases: 7. The germline V gene encodes CDR1 LGHNA and CDR2 YSLEER. The CDR3 here is CASSHLKLAGDTDTQYF. Written as DNA, the CDR3 is TGCGCCAGCAGCCACCTTAAACTAGCGGGGGACACAGATACGCAGTATTTT.

The genes are TRBV27 and TRBJ1-5; tentative D call: TRBD1 (5 bases). From germline, CDR1 is MNHEY and CDR2 SMNVEV (reference sequence). V was clipped by 5 bases and J by 4 bases, with 12 bases between them. This CDR3 contains 14 residues. The CDR3 DNA reads TGTGCCAGCAGTCCCCTTTCAGGGAATCAGCCCCAGCATTTT. As protein: CASSPLSGNQPQHF.

Only one count was recorded for this clone. The V call is TRBV5-1, the J call TRBJ2-1; possible D gene TRBD2, 7 bases. Trimming cost V 4 bases and J 7 bases, with 18 bases left between them. Germline V gene data show CDR1 as SGHRS and CDR2 as YFSETQ. The CDR3 contains 15 residues. The CDR3 here is CASSLAGAPTNEQFF. DNA of the CDR3: TGCGCCAGCAGCCTCGCGGGGGCCCCTACAAATGAGCAGTTCTTC.

The chain couples TRBV4-2 to TRBJ1-1; the D gene is possibly TRBD1 (5 bases). Deletions cut 0 bases from V and 4 bases from J, with 9 bases between. CDR1 is LGHNA and CDR2 is YNFKEQ in the germline V gene. The CDR3 covers 14 residues. The CDR3: CASSQDLGVTEAFF. CDR3 nucleotides: TGTGCCAGCAGCCAAGATTTAGGGGTCACTGAAGCTTTCTTT.